Given below is one T cell receptor (beta chain) in context. Its antigen remains unidentified. cDNA came from roughly 0.5 to 1 ug RNA primed by random hexamers. Across 54 Vbeta and 13 Jbeta, TCR beta CDR3 was amplified with immunoSEQ multiplex PCR. TCRdb analysed the immunoSEQ multiplex PCR reads with MiXCR anew, one entry per CDR3 protein. The table shows some 100,000 distinct CDR3 sequences, with about 93% occurring only once. Trimming took 0 bases from V and 4 from J, leaving 19 bases between them. From germline, CDR1 is LGHNA and CDR2 YNFKEQ. CDR3 size: 18 residues. These data come from a study of CD8 T cells in Susac syndrome. Whole-study results and caveats: In its TCR sequencing and HLA analysis, the study acknowledged that the number of individuals was relatively small.

The chain combines TRBV4-2 with TRBJ1-5, with D perhaps TRBD1 (6 bases). This clonotype was obtained from a human donor in good health. The sequenced sample was CD4+ T cells from PBMCs. CDR3 loop: CASSQELRGGLGNQPQHF. The CDR3, as DNA: TGTGCCAGCAGCCAAGAGCTCAGGGGAGGGCTTGGGAATCAGCCCCAGCATTTT.